Described below is a single TCR beta chain sequence and its context. Its antigen is not known. Primers for the PCR totalled 60 Vbeta and 13 Jbeta. Method: immunoSEQ multiplex PCR; TCRdb's copy keeps in-frame clones and lacks some. The sample gives about 200,000 clones, 80% to 90% of which show up once; 1.3% is in the top ten. Germline loops: CDR1 LGHNA, CDR2 YNFKEQ. Trimming took off 1 base at V and 10 bases at J, with 8 bases between the two ends. The CDR3 consists of 12 residues. The source of the sample is a study of cytomegalovirus exposure and HLA in healthy donors. Study in general: A data release that came early held 80 million or so unique TCRs from HLA-typed donors. Study-wide findings and caveats: It was taken for granted in presence/absence analyses that sequencing depth across donors was roughly uniform. Associated with cytomegalovirus, according to the listing, were fewer than 200 TCR beta chains. The classifier, whose performance was assessed in both the original and validation cohorts, reportedly diagnosed cytomegalovirus status with high specificity and sensitivity.

V is TRBV4-2 and J is TRBJ2-1; unclear D gene. The origin of this receptor is a man between 25 and 39 years old in good health and CMV-seronegative. The sequenced sample was PBMCs. In DNA, the CDR3 is TGTGCCAGCAGCCAAGTAGCCGGCGAGCAGTTCTTC. This translates into CASSQVAGEQFF.